These T cell receptor beta chains were read from a single sample in a study of human T cells and chemical hapten exposure. MiXCR was run by TCRdb on the RACE reads, yielding one entry per CDR3 protein. Of approximately 90,000 distinct CDR3 sequences in the sample, roughly 11% were seen once. Material: whole blood, obtained in connection with sensitization to the hapten diphenylcyclopropenone (DPC). These receptors came from a middle-aged man with alopecia areata. Some clones in this sample may be carry-over from other donors' samples. CDR3s leave out the opening cysteine and the closing phenylalanine or tryptophan. Clone size, where shown, is once, few, many, or a class for clones that have expanded.

few	TRBV7-8	TRBJ1-2	ASRPREGPEGYT
few	TRBV5-6	TRBJ1-5	ASSVCQPQH
few	TRBV19	TRBJ2-7	ASSTDGQAGGDTYEQY
few	TRBV7-9	TRBJ2-3	ASSTLAGLGGDTQY
few	TRBV5-1	TRBJ2-5	ASSPGQGRTRFEY
many	TRBV3-1	TRBJ2-3	ASSQVGLTAGGTQY
few	TRBV5-4	TRBJ2-6	ASSRTGSGSGANVLT
few	TRBV3-1	TRBJ2-3	ASSQDGYSMQGLTQY
.	TRBV7-9	TRBJ1-1	ASSLGDITAF
many	TRBV7-6	TRBJ2-3	ASSLQLAGPRDTQY
.	TRBV24-1	TRBJ2-1	ATSEGRTGSYNEQF
many	TRBV12-3/TRBV12-4	TRBJ2-1	ASSPQGAGEQF
few	TRBV29-1	TRBJ1-5	SVNDVRDRVYQPQH
few	TRBV12-3/TRBV12-4	TRBJ1-1	ASSLDQGAEAF
many	TRBV12-3/TRBV12-4	TRBJ1-1	ASSFFGNTEAF
.	TRBV6-2/TRBV6-3	TRBJ1-4	ASSYSNRAPEKLF
few	TRBV21-1	TRBJ1-5	ASSNLRGRCQPQH
.	TRBV2	TRBJ2-4	ASSEGQLAKNIQY
.	TRBV10-3	TRBJ2-1	AISELYTASGRSEQF
many	TRBV20-1	TRBJ1-2	SAREAGVYGYT
.	TRBV20-1	TRBJ2-1	SASVRGQNNEQF
.	TRBV24-1	TRBJ1-1	ATSDWSNTEAF
.	TRBV18	TRBJ1-3	ASSPEKGSGNTIY
few	TRBV20-1	TRBJ2-1	SAPFPSGRANEQF
.	TRBV29-1	TRBJ2-7	SVGQPRTRRGTYEQY
.	TRBV29-1	TRBJ2-2	SGSGTQNTGELF
.	TRBV30	TRBJ2-1	AWDPSATGGRNEQF
.	TRBV7-9	TRBJ2-5	ASSYDRNQETQY
many	TRBV7-3	TRBJ1-3	ASSLDTGNTIY
many	TRBV5-6	TRBJ2-6	ASSSGGGANVLT
few	TRBV11-3	TRBJ2-5	ASSTTVMWTQY
.	TRBV12-3/TRBV12-4	TRBJ1-2	ASSFPDSRFYGYT
.	TRBV6-2/TRBV6-3	TRBJ2-1	ASGDEQF
.	TRBV3-1	TRBJ2-5	ASSPLISYEETQY
few	TRBV29-1	TRBJ2-7	SARQGAYEQY